The source of this T cell receptor beta chain is a study of PD-1 blockade in classical Hodgkin lymphoma. About the study: Intravenous delivery of nivolumab at 3 mg/kg to patients occurred every 2 weeks.

This CDR3 spans 19 amino acids. The V gene's germline CDR1 is MGHRA and CDR2 YSYEKL. J lost 5 bases, V lost 5 bases, and 19 bases had no gene match. This sample's time point: cycle 4 day 1 (C4D1), after about 6 weeks of nivolumab. Patients all relapsed after autologous stem cell transplantation, and there was variation in brentuximab vedotin exposure. Produced via immunoSEQ multiplex PCR; TCRdb's table is partial and in-frame only. The sample records approximately 65,000 clones, 90% to 95% being singletons. Regarding the study as a whole: Why repertoires differed is undefined; disease activity or prior therapy possibly contributed. Researchers reported that CD4+ TCR diversity, though not CD8+, rose significantly by C4D1.

Remarks on this clone: Its specificity is unknown.

The clonotype was recovered from a human donor with classical Hodgkin lymphoma. The source material was peripheral blood mononuclear cells (PBMCs), sampled before the fourth cycle of nivolumab. V gene TRBV4-1 combines with J gene TRBJ1-5; 9 nucleotides agree with TRBD1. The CDR3 loop is CASSYRVGQGFSWDQPQHF. The CDR3 nucleotides are TGCGCCAGCAGCTACCGTGTTGGACAGGGGTTCTCCTGGGATCAGCCCCAGCATTTT.